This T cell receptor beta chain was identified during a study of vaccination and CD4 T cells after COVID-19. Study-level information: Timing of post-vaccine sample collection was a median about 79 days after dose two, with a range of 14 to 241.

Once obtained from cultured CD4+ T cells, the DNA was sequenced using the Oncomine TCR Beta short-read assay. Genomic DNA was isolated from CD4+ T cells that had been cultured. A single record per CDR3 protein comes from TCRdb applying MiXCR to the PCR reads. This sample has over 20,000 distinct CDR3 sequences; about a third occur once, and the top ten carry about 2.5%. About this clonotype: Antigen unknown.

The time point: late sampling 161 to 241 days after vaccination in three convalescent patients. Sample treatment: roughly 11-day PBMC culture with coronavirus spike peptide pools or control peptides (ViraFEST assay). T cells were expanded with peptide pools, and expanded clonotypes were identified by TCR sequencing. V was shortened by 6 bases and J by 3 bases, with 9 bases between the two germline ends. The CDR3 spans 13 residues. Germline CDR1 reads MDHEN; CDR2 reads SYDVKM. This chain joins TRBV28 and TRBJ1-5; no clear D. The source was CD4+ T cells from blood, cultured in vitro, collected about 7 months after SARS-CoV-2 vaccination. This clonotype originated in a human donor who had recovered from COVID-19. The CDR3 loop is CASRRVDNQPQHF. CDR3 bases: TGTGCCAGCAGGAGGGTGGACAATCAGCCCCAGCATTTT.